This entry lists 20 T cell receptor beta chains sequenced from one sample in a study of T cells after somatic rescue of genetic block. Assay: immunoSEQ multiplex PCR; the TCRdb copy retains only in-frame clones and omits some. The sample holds more than 12,000 clones, 70% to 80% seen once. The sequencing input was peripheral blood mononuclear cells (PBMCs). Receptors originate from a boy between 10 and 17 years old.

The chain combines TRBV29-1 with TRBJ2-3; weak D call: TRBD2 (7 bases). Germline CDR1 and CDR2: SQVTM and ANQGSEA. This CDR3 comprises 16 residues. V lost 7 bases, J lost 2 bases, and 22 bases lay in between. The CDR3 reads CSGEGDDTDPTDTQYF. The CDR3 DNA follows: TGCAGCGGGGAGGGGGATGACACCGACCCCACAGATACGCAGTATTTT.

The chain couples TRBV6-5 to TRBJ2-3; D gene unclear. The CDR3 length is 13 residues. V lost 2 bases, J lost 6 bases, and 9 bases lay in between. In germline, CDR1 is MNHEY, CDR2 SVGAGI. As DNA, the CDR3 is TGTGCCAGCAGTTACGACCCCTCGGATACGCAGTATTTT. Translation gives CASSYDPSDTQYF.

This rearrangement joins TRBV7-9 to TRBJ1-4; D might be TRBD1 (5 bases). V shed 5 bases and J shed 5 bases, with 12 bases lying between them. From germline, CDR1 is SEHNR and CDR2 FQNEAQ (reference sequence). The CDR3 is 14 residues long. The CDR3 reads CASSAGTVNEKLFF. For the CDR3, the DNA is TGTGCCAGCAGCGCGGGGACGGTGAATGAAAAACTGTTTTTT.

This chain connects TRBV9 to TRBJ1-3; D is unresolved. Looked up from germline, CDR1 is SGDLS and CDR2 is YYNGEE. V gave up 2 bases and J gave up 0 bases, with 6 bases separating them. This CDR3 region has 14 residues. CDR3 in amino acids: CASSVGPSGNTIYF. The CDR3 bases are TGTGCCAGCAGCGTCGGTCCCTCTGGAAACACCATATATTTT.

This clone came up a few times. The chain has TRBV5-1 and TRBJ2-7; 10 bases are a match to TRBD2. This CDR3 contains 18 residues. V lost 0 bases and J lost 4; bases outside the gene matches: 13. Germline V gives CDR1 SGHRS, CDR2 YFSETQ. The CDR3 spells CASSLAVTLAGVWYEQYF. CDR3 nucleotides: TGCGCCAGCAGCTTGGCCGTAACCCTAGCGGGAGTTTGGTACGAGCAGTACTTC.

This chain links TRBV5-1 with TRBJ2-3, with TRBD2 matching over 11 bases. V trimming: 2 bases; J trimming: 2 bases; junction bases outside the gene matches: 10. The CDR3 sequence is 18 residues long. Per germline, CDR1 SGHRS and CDR2 YFSETQ. The CDR3 nucleotides are TGCGCCAGCAGCTTAGCTAGCGGGGGGTTAGGGAACACAGATACGCAGTATTTT. Protein sequence: CASSLASGGLGNTDTQYF.

The chain combines TRBV27 with TRBJ2-7; 8 nucleotides align to TRBD1. CDR1 is MNHEY and CDR2 is SMNVEV in the germline V gene (reference sequence). The CDR3 consists of 13 residues. Germline trimming cut 3 bases from V and 3 bases from J; bases unmatched to any gene: 1. In DNA, the CDR3 is TGTGCCAGCAGTTTGGACAGGGACTACGAGCAGTACTTC. It encodes CASSLDRDYEQYF.

The chain recombines TRBV5-1 with TRBJ2-1; 9 positions match TRBD2. Germline CDR1 and CDR2: SGHRS and YFSETQ. V was clipped by 1 base and J by 5 bases; unmatched bases: 7. CDR3 length: 16 amino acids. The DNA for the CDR3 is TGCGCCAGCAGCTTGATAGGGACTAGCTGGGACAATGAGCAGTTCTTC. Its protein is CASSLIGTSWDNEQFF.

This clone is categorized as medium-sized (0.01 to 0.1%). The chain joins TRBV14 to TRBJ1-2, with TRBD1 as a possible D gene (5 bases). V lost 4 bases to trimming and J lost 6 bases, with 18 bases between them. From germline, CDR1 is SGHDN and CDR2 FVKESK. This CDR3 has 15 amino acids. CDR3: CASSLLGGQVHGYTF. The CDR3 DNA sequence: TGTGCCAGCAGCCTATTGGGGGGTCAGGTTCATGGCTACACCTTC.

This clone was detected only a few times. This chain joins TRBV5-6 and TRBJ2-7, with 7 bases matching TRBD1. V was clipped by 2 bases and J by 0 bases; unmatched bases: 2. From germline, CDR1 is SGHDT and CDR2 YYEEEE. CDR3 length: 14 amino acids. Written as DNA, the CDR3 is TGTGCCAGCAGCTTCGGGACAGCCTCCTACGAGCAGTACTTC. This codes for CASSFGTASYEQYF.

The chain combines TRBV7-2 with TRBJ2-3; 10 bases map to TRBD2. The CDR3 totals 15 residues. Per the germline V gene, CDR1 is SGHTA and CDR2 is FQGNSA. The trim removed 2 bases at V and 6 bases at J, leaving 5 bases unmatched. The CDR3 region is CASSLRPSGSDTQYF. The CDR3 region has the DNA TGTGCCAGCAGCTTAAGGCCTAGCGGGAGCGATACGCAGTATTTT.

The chain has TRBV28 and TRBJ2-7; D is perhaps TRBD2 (6 bases). CDR1 is MDHEN and CDR2 is SYDVKM in the germline V gene. V was shortened by 11 bases and J by 5 bases, with 22 bases between the two germline ends. The CDR3 totals 14 residues. CDR3 in DNA: TGTGCCCCCACTTTAAGTCGGGGGACCCACGAGCAGTACTTC. Encoded protein: CAPTLSRGTHEQYF.

This sequence joins TRBV19 and TRBJ2-7; the match to TRBD2 covers 11 bases. The junction had 8 bases not matched to a gene; V was cut back by 6 bases and J by 7 bases. This CDR3 region has 14 residues. The germline V gene has CDR1 LNHDA and CDR2 SQIVND (reference sequence). This chain's CDR3 is CASSLLAGVGEQYF. In DNA, the CDR3 is TGTGCCAGTAGCCTACTAGCGGGAGTAGGAGAGCAGTACTTC.

This chain joins TRBV2 and TRBJ2-6; D is unclear. V was cut by 1 base and J by 8 bases, with 3 bases left in between. The CDR3 spans 12 residues. Germline CDR1 reads SNHLY; CDR2 reads FYNNEI. CDR3 coding DNA: TGTGCCAGCAGTGAAGACCCCAACGTCCTGACTTTC. Its protein product is CASSEDPNVLTF.

The chain employs TRBV6-1 and TRBJ2-3; 7 nucleotides agree with TRBD1. The CDR3 is 13 residues long. Losses at the gene ends were 7 bases for V and 2 bases for J; bases not matched to a gene: 3. Germline loops: CDR1 MNHNS, CDR2 SASEGT. The CDR3 coding sequence is TGTGCCAGCAACGGACAGGTCACAGATACGCAGTATTTT. Its translation is CASNGQVTDTQYF.

This chain joins TRBV6-5 and TRBJ1-5; 7 bases are a match to TRBD1. The V and J ends lost 5 bases and 6 bases, in that order; junction bases with no gene match: 7. Germline CDR1 reads MNHEY; CDR2 reads SVGAGI. The CDR3 runs 14 residues. The CDR3 coding sequence is TGTGCCAGCAGTAGCCCCAGGGGGGGTCAGCCCCAGCATTTT. It specifies CASSSPRGGQPQHF.

This chain joins TRBV5-1 and TRBJ2-7, with a weak D call TRBD1 (6 bases). The CDR3 is 14 residues long. The V gene's germline CDR1 is SGHRS and CDR2 YFSETQ. The V end was cut by 2 bases, the J end by 4 bases, with 13 bases between. The CDR3 DNA follows: TGCGCCAGCAGCTTCGCGGACAGTTTTTACGAGCAGTACTTC. It specifies CASSFADSFYEQYF. The variable domain in full, with the rest retrieved from reference TRBV5-1 and TRBJ2-7, is KAGVTQTPRYLIKTRGQQVTLSCSPISGHRSVSWYQQTPGQGLQFLFEYFSETQRNKGNFPGRFSGRQFSNSRSEMNVSTLELGDSALYLCASSFADSFYEQYFGPGTRLTVT.

This rearrangement joins TRBV7-9 to TRBJ2-3, with TRBD2 as a possible D gene (5 bases). This CDR3 has 14 residues. Germline-derived CDR1 and CDR2 are SEHNR and FQNEAQ (reference sequence). The V gene lost 0 bases and the J gene lost 1 base, with 5 bases spanning the gap. CDR3 residues: CASSLAGGTDTQYF. As DNA, the CDR3 is TGTGCCAGCAGCTTAGCGGGAGGCACAGATACGCAGTATTTT.

The genes are TRBV5-6 and TRBJ2-4; D gene uncertain. Germline V gene data show CDR1 as SGHDT and CDR2 as YYEEEE. V was pared by 0 bases and J by 0 bases, with 10 bases between. The CDR3 length is 16 residues. The CDR3 spells CASSLEATLAKNIQYF. DNA for the CDR3: TGTGCCAGCAGCTTGGAAGCGACACTAGCCAAAAACATTCAGTACTTC.

This clone has just one count. The rearrangement links TRBV6-5 to TRBJ2-1, with D maybe TRBD2 (5 bases). The germline V gene encodes CDR1 MNHEY and CDR2 SVGAGI. CDR3 length equals 15 residues. V was shortened by 0 bases and J by 3 bases, with 9 bases between the two germline ends. The CDR3 region has the DNA TGTGCCAGCAGTTACTCAGCTACTAGCTACAATGAGCAGTTCTTC. It codes for CASSYSATSYNEQFF.